Presented here are 13 T cell receptor beta chains from one specimen sequenced in a study of T cell repertoires in cytomegalovirus infection. TCRdb itself ran the reads through MiXCR, one entry per CDR3 protein. Of around 180,000 distinct CDR3 sequences in the sample, approximately 28% were seen once. The sample taken for sequencing was PBMCs. The receptor source for this set is a human donor in good health (CMV status not recorded). Some clones in this sample may be carry-over from other donors' samples.

This clonotype was seen a few times. The V call is TRBV11-2, the J call TRBJ1-5, with 7 nucleotides matching TRBD1. The CDR3 loop spans 13 amino acids. Germline CDR1 is SGHAT and CDR2 is FQNNGV. V trimming: 5 bases; J trimming: 5 bases; junction bases outside the gene matches: 3. This CDR3 is CASSDDRDQPQHF. The CDR3, as DNA: TGTGCCAGCAGCGACGACAGGGATCAGCCCCAGCATTTT.

CDR3: CASSLVPGNYGYTF. Here the CDR3 DNA reads TGTGCCAGCAGCTTAGTTCCAGGGAACTATGGCTACACCTTC. The chain joins TRBV11-2 to TRBJ1-2, with D possibly being TRBD1 (5 bases). The germline CDR1 and CDR2 sequences are SGHAT and FQNNGV. Between the trimmed V and J ends, which lost 1 base and 2 bases, there was a span of 8 bases. CDR3 length: 14 residues. The whole variable domain, filled in from reference TRBV11-2 and TRBJ1-2, reads EAGVAQSPRYKIIEKRQSVAFWCNPISGHATLYWYQQILGQGPKLLIQFQNNGVVDDSQLPKDRFSAERLKGVDSTLKIQPAKLEDSAVYLCASSLVPGNYGYTFGSGTRLTVV.

The chain has TRBV11-2 and TRBJ1-1; D is perhaps TRBD1 (5 bases). CDR3 length: 14 amino acids. Trimming took off 5 bases at V and 6 bases at J, with 16 bases between the two ends. From germline, CDR1 is SGHAT and CDR2 FQNNGV. DNA for the CDR3: TGTGCCAGCAGCACCCAAGGGGCCGGGGCTGAAGCTTTCTTT. As protein: CASSTQGAGAEAFF.

This chain uses TRBV3-1 with TRBJ2-2, with 8 bases aligning to TRBD1. The CDR3 length is 16 residues. Germline assignment: CDR1 LGHDT and CDR2 YNNKEL (reference sequence). V was pared by 0 bases and J by 5 bases, with 5 bases of the junction left unmatched. CDR3 sequence reads: CASSQDGGQVTGELFF. For the CDR3, the DNA is TGTGCCAGCAGCCAAGATGGGGGACAGGTGACCGGGGAGCTGTTTTTT.

This sequence joins TRBV11-3 and TRBJ2-3, with D possibly TRBD2 on 6 matching bases. V lost 5 bases and J lost 4, with 19 bases in between. This CDR3 is 16 amino acids long. CDR1 SGHNT and CDR2 YENEEA come from the germline V gene. The CDR3 nucleotides read TGTGCCAGCAGCCGGGACGGGAGAGGTTGGGCAGATACGCAGTATTTT. It encodes CASSRDGRGWADTQYF.

The gene calls are TRBV7-2 and TRBJ1-1; D may be TRBD1 (5 bases). The CDR3 is made up of 17 amino acids. CDR1 is SGHTA and CDR2 is FQGNSA in the germline V gene. V was cut by 2 bases and J by 4 bases, with 20 bases left in between. The CDR3 nucleotides read TGTGCCAGCAGCTTACACGCGTCGGGACTAGGCGGCACTGAAGCTTTCTTT. Protein: CASSLHASGLGGTEAFF.

The chain links TRBV20-1 to TRBJ1-6; TRBD1 matches 7 bases. Unmatched junction bases numbered 8, after V lost 6 bases and J lost 6 bases. The germline V gene encodes CDR1 DFQATT and CDR2 SNEGSKA (reference sequence). The CDR3 covers 14 residues. CDR3 loop: CSARDRRANSPLHF. CDR3 nucleotide sequence: TGCAGTGCCCGGGACAGACGGGCTAATTCACCCCTCCACTTT.

This clonotype has more than one count but fewer than ten. This chain joins TRBV5-5 and TRBJ2-2; D is uncertain. This CDR3 comprises 16 residues. Germline V gene sequence: CDR1 SGHKS, CDR2 YYEKEE (reference sequence). V shed 0 bases and J shed 4 bases, with 13 bases lying between them. In DNA form, the CDR3 reads TGTGCCAGCAGCTTGGGACCGGCTGGTAGCACCGGGGAGCTGTTTTTT. Protein: CASSLGPAGSTGELFF.

This clonotype turned up a few times. The J gene is TRBJ1-4, the V gene TRBV19; D gene unclear. Per germline, CDR1 LNHDA and CDR2 SQIVND (reference sequence). V was trimmed by 3 bases and J by 6 bases, leaving 11 bases between them. This CDR3 region has 14 residues. The CDR3 DNA reads as TGTGCCAGTAGTATCCCCCCGGAGGATGAAAAACTGTTTTTT. Translation: CASSIPPEDEKLFF. Complete variable domain (other parts from reference TRBV19 and TRBJ1-4): DGGITQSPKYLFRKEGQNVTLSCEQNLNHDAMYWYRQDPGQGLRLIYYSQIVNDFQKGDIAEGYSVSREKKESFPLTVTSAQKNPTAFYLCASSIPPEDEKLFFGSGTQLSVL.

This chain joins TRBV19 and TRBJ1-2; D is unclear. CDR3 size: 13 residues. CDR1 and CDR2 from the germline V gene are LNHDA and SQIVND (reference sequence). V was cut by 5 bases and J by 6 bases, with 13 bases left in between. The DNA for the CDR3 is TGTGCCAGTAGTTCCCGCCTGCCGCATGGCTACACCTTC. It yields the protein CASSSRLPHGYTF.

This clonotype was seen at least ten times. CDR3: CASSLGEETQYF. The CDR3 DNA follows: TGTGCCAGCAGCTTAGGGGAGGAGACCCAGTACTTC. This chain uses TRBV7-8 with TRBJ2-5; a weak D match, TRBD2 (5 bases). CDR3 length equals 12 residues. The V gene lost 1 base and the J gene lost 5 bases, with 5 bases spanning the gap. Germline values: CDR1 SGHVS, CDR2 FQNEAQ. Drawing the rest from reference TRBV7-8 and TRBJ2-5, the complete variable domain is GAGVSQSPRYKVAKRGQDVALRCDPISGHVSLFWYQQALGQGPEFLTYFQNEAQLDKSGLPSDRFFAERPEGSVSTLKIQRTQQEDSAVYLCASSLGEETQYFGPGTRLLVL.

The V gene is TRBV9, the J gene TRBJ2-5, with 7 positions matching TRBD1. CDR1 and CDR2 (germline): SGDLS, YYNGEE. V gave up 2 bases and J gave up 2 bases; unmatched junction bases: 6. This CDR3 is built from 15 residues. The CDR3 DNA is TGTGCCAGCAGCGTCCTGGGGACAGTGCAAGAGACCCAGTACTTC. Translated: CASSVLGTVQETQYF.

This clonotype was picked up a small number of times. The rearrangement links TRBV28 to TRBJ1-6; D may be TRBD1 (6 bases). CDR1 is MDHEN, CDR2 SYDVKM, per germline. This CDR3 is 15 amino acids long. The ends were cut back, 6 bases at V and 3 bases at J, with 12 bases in the middle. The CDR3: CASRPGGGYNSPLHF. Written as DNA, the CDR3 is TGTGCCAGCAGGCCCGGGGGCGGCTATAATTCACCCCTCCACTTT. Filled out from reference TRBV28 and TRBJ1-6, the complete variable domain reads DVKVTQSSRYLVKRTGEKVFLECVQDMDHENMFWYRQDPGLGLRLIYFSYDVKMKEKGDIPEGYSVSREKKERFSLILESASTNQTSMYLCASRPGGGYNSPLHFGNGTRLTVT.